Reported below is one T cell receptor beta chain. Profiled with immunoSEQ multiplex PCR; TCRdb holds only in-frame clones, not every one. The data contain 150,000 to 200,000 clones, around nine tenths of them seen just once; the ten biggest clones take up about 4.4%. This sample was included in a study of blood T cell repertoires in COVID-19. Germline V gene data show CDR1 as MNHEY and CDR2 as SMNVEV (reference sequence). The CDR3 extends over 15 amino acids. V was shortened by 5 bases and J by 6 bases, with 18 bases between the two germline ends. The source is a human donor in a cohort sampled during active COVID-19. The J gene is TRBJ2-3, the V gene TRBV27; D call uncertain. Material for sequencing was peripheral blood. CDR3 residues: CASSKAAGQTDTQYF. Written as DNA, the CDR3 is TGTGCCAGCAGTAAGGCAGCTGGGCAGACCGATACGCAGTATTTT.